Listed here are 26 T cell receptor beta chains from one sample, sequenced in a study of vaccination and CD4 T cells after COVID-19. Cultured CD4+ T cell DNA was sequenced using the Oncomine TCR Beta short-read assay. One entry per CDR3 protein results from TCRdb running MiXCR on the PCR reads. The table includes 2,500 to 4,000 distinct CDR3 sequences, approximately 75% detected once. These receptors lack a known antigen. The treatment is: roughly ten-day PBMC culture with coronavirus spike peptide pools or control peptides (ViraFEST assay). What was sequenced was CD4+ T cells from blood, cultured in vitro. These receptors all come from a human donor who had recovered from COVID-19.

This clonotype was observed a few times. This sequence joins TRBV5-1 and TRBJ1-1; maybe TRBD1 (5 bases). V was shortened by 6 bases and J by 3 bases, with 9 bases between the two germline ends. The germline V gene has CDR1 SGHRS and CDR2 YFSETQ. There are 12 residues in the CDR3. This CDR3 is CASKRGDTEAFF. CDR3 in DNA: TGCGCCAGCAAACGAGGGGACACTGAAGCTTTCTTT.

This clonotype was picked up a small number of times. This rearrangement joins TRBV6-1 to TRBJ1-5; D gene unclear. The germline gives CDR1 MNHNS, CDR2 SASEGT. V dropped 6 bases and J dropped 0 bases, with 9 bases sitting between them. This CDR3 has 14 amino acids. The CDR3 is CASRVPGSNQPQHF. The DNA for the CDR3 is TGTGCCAGCAGAGTACCCGGTAGCAATCAGCCCCAGCATTTT.

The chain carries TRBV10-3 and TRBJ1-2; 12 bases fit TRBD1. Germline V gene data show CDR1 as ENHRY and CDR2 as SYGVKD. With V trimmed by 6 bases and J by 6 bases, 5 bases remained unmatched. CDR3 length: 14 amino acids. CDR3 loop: CAISRDRGQDGYTF. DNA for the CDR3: TGTGCCATCAGCCGGGACAGGGGGCAGGATGGCTACACCTTC.

The CDR3 loop reads CASSRGNGELFF. The CDR3 region has the DNA TGTGCCAGCAGTCGGGGGAACGGGGAGCTGTTTTTT. J is TRBJ2-2 and V is TRBV6-1; D is possibly TRBD2 (6 bases). CDR1 MNHNS and CDR2 SASEGT come from the germline V gene. This CDR3 spans 12 amino acids. V lost 5 bases to trimming and J lost 7 bases, with 8 bases between them.

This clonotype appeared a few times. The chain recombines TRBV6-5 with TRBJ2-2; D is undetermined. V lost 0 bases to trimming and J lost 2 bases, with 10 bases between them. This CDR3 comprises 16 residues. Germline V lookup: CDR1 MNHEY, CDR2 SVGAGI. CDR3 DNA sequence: TGTGCCAGCAGTTACTCAGGGCTCCTCAACACCGGGGAGCTGTTTTTT. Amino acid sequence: CASSYSGLLNTGELFF.

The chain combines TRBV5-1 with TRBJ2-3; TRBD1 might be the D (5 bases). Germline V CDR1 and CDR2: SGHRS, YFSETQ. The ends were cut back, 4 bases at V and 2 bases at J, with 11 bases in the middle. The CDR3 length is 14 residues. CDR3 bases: TGCGCCAGCAGCCTACAGGAGACCACAGATACGCAGTATTTT. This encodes CASSLQETTDTQYF.

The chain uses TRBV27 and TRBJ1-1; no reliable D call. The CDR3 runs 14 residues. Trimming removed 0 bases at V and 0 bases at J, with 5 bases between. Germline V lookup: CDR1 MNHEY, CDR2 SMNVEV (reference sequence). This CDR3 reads CASSLSRVNTEAFF. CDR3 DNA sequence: TGTGCCAGCAGTTTATCCCGGGTGAACACTGAAGCTTTCTTT.

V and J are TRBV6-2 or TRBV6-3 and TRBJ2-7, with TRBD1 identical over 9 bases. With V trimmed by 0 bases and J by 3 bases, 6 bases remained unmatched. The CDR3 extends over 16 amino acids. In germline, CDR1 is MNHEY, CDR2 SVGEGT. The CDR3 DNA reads TGTGCCAGCAGTTACTCGGGACAGGGCGGGTACTACGAGCAGTACTTC. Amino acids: CASSYSGQGGYYEQYF.

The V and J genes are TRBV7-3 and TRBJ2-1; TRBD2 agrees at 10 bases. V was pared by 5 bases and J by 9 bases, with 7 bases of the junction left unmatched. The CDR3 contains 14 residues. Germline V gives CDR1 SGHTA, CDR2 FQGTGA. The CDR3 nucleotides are TGTGCCAGCAGCCCTAAGGGACTAGCGAGTGAGCAGTTCTTC. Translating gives CASSPKGLASEQFF.

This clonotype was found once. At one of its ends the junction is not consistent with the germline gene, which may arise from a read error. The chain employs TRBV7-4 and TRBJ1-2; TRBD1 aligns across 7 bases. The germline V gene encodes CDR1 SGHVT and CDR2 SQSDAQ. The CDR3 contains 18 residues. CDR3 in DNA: TGTGCCAGCAGCCCTCGCTCCGGGACAGCCTCCCTTAACTATGGCCACACCTTC. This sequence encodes CASSPRSGTASLNYGHTF.

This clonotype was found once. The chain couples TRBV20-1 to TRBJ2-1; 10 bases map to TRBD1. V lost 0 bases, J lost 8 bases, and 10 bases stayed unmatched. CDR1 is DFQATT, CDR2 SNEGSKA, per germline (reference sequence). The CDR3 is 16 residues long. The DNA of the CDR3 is TGCAGTGCTAGAGACGACAGGGTGGGGACAGGGGATGAGCAGTTCTTC. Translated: CSARDDRVGTGDEQFF.

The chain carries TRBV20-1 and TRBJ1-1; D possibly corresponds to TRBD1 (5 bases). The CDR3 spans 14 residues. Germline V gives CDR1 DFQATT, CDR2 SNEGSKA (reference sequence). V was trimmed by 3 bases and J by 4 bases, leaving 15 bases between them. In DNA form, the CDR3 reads TGCAGTGCTAGTCAGGGCCGGGGGGGCACTGAAGCTTTCTTT. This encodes CSASQGRGGTEAFF.

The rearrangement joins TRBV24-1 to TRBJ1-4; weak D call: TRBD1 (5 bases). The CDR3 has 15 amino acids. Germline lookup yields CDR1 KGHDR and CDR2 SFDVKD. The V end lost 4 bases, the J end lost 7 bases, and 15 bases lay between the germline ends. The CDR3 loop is CATSDQRGSGEKLFF. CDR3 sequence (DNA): TGTGCCACCAGTGACCAAAGGGGATCTGGTGAAAAACTGTTTTTT.

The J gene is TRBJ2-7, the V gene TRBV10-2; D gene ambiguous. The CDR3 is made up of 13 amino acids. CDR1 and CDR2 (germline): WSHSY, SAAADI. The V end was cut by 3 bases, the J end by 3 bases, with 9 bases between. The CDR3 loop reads CASSDPALYEQYF. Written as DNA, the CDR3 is TGCGCCAGCAGTGATCCCGCCCTCTACGAGCAGTACTTC.

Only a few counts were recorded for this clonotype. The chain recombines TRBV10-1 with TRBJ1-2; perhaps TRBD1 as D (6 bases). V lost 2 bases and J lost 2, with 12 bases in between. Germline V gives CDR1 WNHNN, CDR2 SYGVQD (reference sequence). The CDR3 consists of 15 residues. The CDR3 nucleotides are TGCGCCAGCAGTGAGGACAGGACCCCAAACTATGGCTACACCTTC. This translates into CASSEDRTPNYGYTF.

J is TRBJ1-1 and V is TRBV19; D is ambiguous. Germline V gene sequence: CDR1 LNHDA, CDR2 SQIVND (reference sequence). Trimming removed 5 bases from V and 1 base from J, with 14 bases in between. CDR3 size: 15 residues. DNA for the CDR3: TGTGCCAGTAGTGTAACACAGCTTCAGAACACTGAAGCTTTCTTT. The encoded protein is CASSVTQLQNTEAFF.

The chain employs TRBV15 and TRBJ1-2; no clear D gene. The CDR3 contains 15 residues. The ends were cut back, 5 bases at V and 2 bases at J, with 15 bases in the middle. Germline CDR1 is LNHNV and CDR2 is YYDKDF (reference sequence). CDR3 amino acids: CATSEHMTSNYGYTF. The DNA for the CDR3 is TGTGCCACCAGCGAACACATGACTTCGAACTATGGCTACACCTTC.

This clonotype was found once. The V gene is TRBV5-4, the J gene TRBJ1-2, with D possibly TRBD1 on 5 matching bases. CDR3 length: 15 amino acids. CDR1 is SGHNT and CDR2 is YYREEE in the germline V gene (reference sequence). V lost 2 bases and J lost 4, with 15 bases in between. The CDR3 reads CASSFDIDSLYGYTF. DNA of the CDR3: TGTGCCAGCAGCTTTGACATTGACAGCCTCTATGGCTACACCTTC. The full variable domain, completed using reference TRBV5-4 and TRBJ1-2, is ETGVTQSPTHLIKTRGQQVTLRCSSQSGHNTVSWYQQALGQGPQFIFQYYREEENGRGNFPPRFSGLQFPNYSSELNVNALELDDSALYLCASSFDIDSLYGYTFGSGTRLTVV.

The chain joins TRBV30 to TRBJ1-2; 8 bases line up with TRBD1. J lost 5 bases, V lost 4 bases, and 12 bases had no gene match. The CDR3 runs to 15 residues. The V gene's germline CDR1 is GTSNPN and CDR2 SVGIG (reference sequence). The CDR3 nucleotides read TGTGCCTGGACACCCCAGGACAGGGTAGGATATGGCTACACCTTC. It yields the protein CAWTPQDRVGYGYTF.

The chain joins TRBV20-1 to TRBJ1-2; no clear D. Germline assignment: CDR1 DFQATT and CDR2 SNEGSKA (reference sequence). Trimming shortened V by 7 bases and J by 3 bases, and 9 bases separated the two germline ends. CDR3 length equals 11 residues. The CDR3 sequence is CSVDGDYGYTF. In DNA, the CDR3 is TGCAGTGTCGACGGGGACTATGGCTACACCTTC.

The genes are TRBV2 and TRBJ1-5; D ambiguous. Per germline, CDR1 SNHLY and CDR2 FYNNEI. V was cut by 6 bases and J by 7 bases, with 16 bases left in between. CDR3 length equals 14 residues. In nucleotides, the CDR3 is TGTGCCAGCAGCGCAGACATAACATTACAGCCCCAGCATTTT. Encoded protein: CASSADITLQPQHF.

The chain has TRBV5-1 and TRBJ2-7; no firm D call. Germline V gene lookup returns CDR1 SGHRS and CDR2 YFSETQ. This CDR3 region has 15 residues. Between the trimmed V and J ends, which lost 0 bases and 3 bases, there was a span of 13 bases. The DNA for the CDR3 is TGCGCCAGCAGCTTGGAACTAACAAGAGACTACGAGCAGTACTTC. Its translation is CASSLELTRDYEQYF.

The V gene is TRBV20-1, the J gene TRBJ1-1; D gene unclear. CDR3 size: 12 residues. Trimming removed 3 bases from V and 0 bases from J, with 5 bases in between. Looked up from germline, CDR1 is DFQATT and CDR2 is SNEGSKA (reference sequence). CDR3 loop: CSASFLNTEAFF. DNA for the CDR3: TGCAGTGCTAGTTTCCTGAACACTGAAGCTTTCTTT.

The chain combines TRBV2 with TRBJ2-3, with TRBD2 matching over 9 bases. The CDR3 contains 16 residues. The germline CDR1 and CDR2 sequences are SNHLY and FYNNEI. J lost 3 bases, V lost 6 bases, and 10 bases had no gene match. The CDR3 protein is CASRHEGLALTDTQYF. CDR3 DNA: TGTGCCAGCAGACACGAGGGACTAGCACTTACAGATACGCAGTATTTT.

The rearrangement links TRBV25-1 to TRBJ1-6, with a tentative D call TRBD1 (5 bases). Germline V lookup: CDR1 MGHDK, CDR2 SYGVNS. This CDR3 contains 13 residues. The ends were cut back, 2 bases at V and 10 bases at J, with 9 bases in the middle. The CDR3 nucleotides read TGTGCCAGCAGTGAACGGGGGGGATCACCCCTCCACTTT. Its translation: CASSERGGSPLHF.

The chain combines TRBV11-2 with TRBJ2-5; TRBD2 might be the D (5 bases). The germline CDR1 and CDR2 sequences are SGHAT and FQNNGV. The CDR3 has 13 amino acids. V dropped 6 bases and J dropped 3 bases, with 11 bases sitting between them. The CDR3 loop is CASSRGRKETQYF. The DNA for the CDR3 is TGTGCCAGCAGTCGAGGGAGAAAAGAGACCCAGTACTTC.